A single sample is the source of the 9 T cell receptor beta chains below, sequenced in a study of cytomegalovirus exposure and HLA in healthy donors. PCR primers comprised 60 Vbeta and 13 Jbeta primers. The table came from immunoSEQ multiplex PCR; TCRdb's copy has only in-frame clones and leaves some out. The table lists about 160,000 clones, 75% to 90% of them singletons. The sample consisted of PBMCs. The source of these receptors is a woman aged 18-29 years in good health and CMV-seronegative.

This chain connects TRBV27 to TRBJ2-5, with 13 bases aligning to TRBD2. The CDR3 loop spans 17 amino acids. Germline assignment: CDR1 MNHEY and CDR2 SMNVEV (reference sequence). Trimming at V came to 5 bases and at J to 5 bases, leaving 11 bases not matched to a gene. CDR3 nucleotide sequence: TGTGCCAGCAGTGGGTTGACTAGCGGGGGGACAGGGGAGACCCAGTACTTC. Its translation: CASSGLTSGGTGETQYF.

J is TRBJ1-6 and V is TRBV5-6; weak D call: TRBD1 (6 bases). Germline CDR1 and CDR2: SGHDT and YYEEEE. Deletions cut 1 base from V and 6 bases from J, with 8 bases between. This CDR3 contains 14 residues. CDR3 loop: CASSLNRVNSPLHF. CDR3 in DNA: TGTGCCAGCAGCTTGAACAGGGTTAATTCACCCCTCCACTTT.

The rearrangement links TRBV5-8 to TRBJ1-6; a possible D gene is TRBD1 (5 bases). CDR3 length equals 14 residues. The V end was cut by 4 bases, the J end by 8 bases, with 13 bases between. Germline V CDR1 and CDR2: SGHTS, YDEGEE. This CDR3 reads CASSPGGVDSPLHF. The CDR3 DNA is TGTGCCAGCAGCCCCGGAGGGGTGGATTCACCCCTCCACTTT.

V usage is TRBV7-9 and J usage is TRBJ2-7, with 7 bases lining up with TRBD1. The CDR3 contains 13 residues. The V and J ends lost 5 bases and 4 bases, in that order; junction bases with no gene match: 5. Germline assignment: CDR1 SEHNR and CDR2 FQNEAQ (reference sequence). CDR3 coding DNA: TGTGCCAGCAGCGTTTACAGGGGTTACGAGCAGTACTTC. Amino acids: CASSVYRGYEQYF.

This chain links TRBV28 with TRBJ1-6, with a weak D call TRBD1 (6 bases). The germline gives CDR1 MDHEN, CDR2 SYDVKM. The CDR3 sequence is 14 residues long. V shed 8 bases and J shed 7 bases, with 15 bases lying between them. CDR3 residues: CASGGGFPNSPLHF. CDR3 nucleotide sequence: TGTGCCAGCGGGGGGGGCTTTCCGAATTCACCCCTCCACTTT. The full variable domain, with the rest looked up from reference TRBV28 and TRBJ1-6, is DVKVTQSSRYLVKRTGEKVFLECVQDMDHENMFWYRQDPGLGLRLIYFSYDVKMKEKGDIPEGYSVSREKKERFSLILESASTNQTSMYLCASGGGFPNSPLHFGNGTRLTVT.

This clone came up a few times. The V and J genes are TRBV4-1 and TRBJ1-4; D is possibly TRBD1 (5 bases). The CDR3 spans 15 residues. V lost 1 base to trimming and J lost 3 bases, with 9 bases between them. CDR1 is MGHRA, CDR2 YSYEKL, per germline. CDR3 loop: CASSQGGRANEKLFF. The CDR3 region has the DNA TGCGCCAGCAGCCAAGGGGGCAGAGCTAATGAAAAACTGTTTTTT.

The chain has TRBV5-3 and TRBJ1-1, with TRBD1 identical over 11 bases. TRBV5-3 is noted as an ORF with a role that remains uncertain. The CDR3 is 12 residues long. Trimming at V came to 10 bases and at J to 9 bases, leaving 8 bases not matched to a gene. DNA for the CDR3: TGTGCCTGCAACCGGGACAGGGGGAAAGCTTTCTTT. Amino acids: CACNRDRGKAFF.

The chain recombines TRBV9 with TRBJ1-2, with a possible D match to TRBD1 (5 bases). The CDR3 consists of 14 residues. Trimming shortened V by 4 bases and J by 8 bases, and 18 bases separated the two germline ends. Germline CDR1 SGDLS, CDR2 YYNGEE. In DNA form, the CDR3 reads TGTGCCAGCAGCTCCCAGGGCGGGAAGTCAGGCTACACCTTC. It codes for CASSSQGGKSGYTF.

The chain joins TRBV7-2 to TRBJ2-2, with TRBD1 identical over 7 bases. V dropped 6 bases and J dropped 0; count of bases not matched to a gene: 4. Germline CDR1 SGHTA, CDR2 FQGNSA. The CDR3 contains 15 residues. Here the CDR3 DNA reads TGTGCCAGCAGATCCGGGACAGCGAACACCGGGGAGCTGTTTTTT. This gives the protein CASRSGTANTGELFF. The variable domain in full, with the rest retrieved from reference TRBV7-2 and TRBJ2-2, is GAGVSQSPSNKVTEKGKDVELRCDPISGHTALYWYRQSLGQGLEFLIYFQGNSAPDKSGLPSDRFSAERTGGSVSTLTIQRTQQEDSAVYLCASRSGTANTGELFFGEGSRLTVL.